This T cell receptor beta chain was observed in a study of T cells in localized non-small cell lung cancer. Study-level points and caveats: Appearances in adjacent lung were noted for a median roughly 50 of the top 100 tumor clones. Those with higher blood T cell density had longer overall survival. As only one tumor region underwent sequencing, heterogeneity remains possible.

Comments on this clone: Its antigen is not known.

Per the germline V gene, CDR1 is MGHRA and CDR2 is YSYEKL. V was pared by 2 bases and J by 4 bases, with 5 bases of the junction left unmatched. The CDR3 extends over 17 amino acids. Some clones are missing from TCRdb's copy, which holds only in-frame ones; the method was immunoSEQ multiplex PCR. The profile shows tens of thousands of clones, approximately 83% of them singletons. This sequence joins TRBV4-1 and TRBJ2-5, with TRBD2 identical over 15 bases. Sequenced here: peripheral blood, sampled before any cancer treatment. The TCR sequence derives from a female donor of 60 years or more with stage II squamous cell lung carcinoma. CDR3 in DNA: TGCGCCAGCAGCCAACCCGGGACTAGCGGGGGGCCAGAGACCCAGTACTTC. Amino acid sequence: CASSQPGTSGGPETQYF.